Below, 28 T cell receptor beta chains from the same sample are listed, as sequenced in a study of OX40 agonist ivuxolimab in advanced cancers. Data came from immunoSEQ multiplex PCR; TCRdb stores just in-frame clones and leaves some out. Here the sample spans 50,000 to 70,000 clones, roughly 93% being singletons. This sample comprised CD4+ or CD8+ T cells sorted from blood, obtained in a trial of the OX40 agonist ivuxolimab. Receptors were obtained from an adult with an advanced solid tumor such as melanoma, head and neck, liver or kidney cancer.

The rearrangement uses TRBV11-3 and TRBJ2-1; D may be TRBD1 or TRBD2 (6 bases each). Deletions cut 5 bases from V and 11 bases from J, with 13 bases between. Per the germline V gene, CDR1 is SGHNT and CDR2 is YENEEA. The CDR3 consists of 12 residues. The CDR3 sequence: CASSEGGIKQFF. CDR3 DNA: TGTGCCAGCAGCGAGGGGGGAATAAAGCAGTTCTTC.

The chain combines TRBV28 with TRBJ1-1, with no clear D. CDR3 length: 11 residues. V shed 6 bases and J shed 4 bases, with 6 bases lying between them. Germline V gives CDR1 MDHEN, CDR2 SYDVKM. The CDR3 DNA is TGTGCCAGCAGGGATCTCACTGAAGCTTTCTTT. It is translated as CASRDLTEAFF.

This clone was detected only once. The chain uses TRBV12-2 and TRBJ2-3; no check of the table's D call, TRBD2, against the DNA was made. TRBV12-2 is described as a pseudogene. This CDR3 region has 12 residues. CDR3 in DNA: TGTGCAAGCCCCCGAGAAGCAGATACGCAGTATTTT. Translation: CASPREADTQYF.

This clone has only one observation. This sequence joins TRBV7-9 and TRBJ1-4; TRBD1 agrees at 9 bases. Germline-derived CDR1 and CDR2 are SEHNR and FQNEAQ (reference sequence). This CDR3 contains 17 residues. Germline trimming cut 1 base from V and 8 bases from J; bases unmatched to any gene: 11. This CDR3 is CASSLGIWGQGGEKLFF. The CDR3 bases are TGTGCCAGCAGCTTAGGTATTTGGGGACAGGGAGGCGAAAAACTGTTTTTT.

This clone was recorded only once. The chain links TRBV18 to TRBJ2-7, with a tentative D call TRBD1 (6 bases). The germline CDR1 and CDR2 sequences are KGHSH and LQKENI. This CDR3 has 14 amino acids. The V end was cut by 2 bases, the J end by 5 bases, with 13 bases between. DNA of the CDR3: TGTGCCAGCTCACCATCCAGGGGTCCCCACGAGCAGTACTTC. Translating gives CASSPSRGPHEQYF.

J is TRBJ2-5 and V is TRBV5-6; D remains unclear. This CDR3 has 13 residues. V was shortened by 3 bases and J by 0 bases, with 6 bases between the two germline ends. The germline V gene encodes CDR1 SGHDT and CDR2 YYEEEE. The CDR3 DNA is TGTGCCAGCAGCTATGAAGACCAAGAGACCCAGTACTTC. This gives the protein CASSYEDQETQYF.

The DNA of the CDR3 is TGTGCCAGCAGCTTAGACGGGCCCGAACAGTTCTTC. This sequence encodes CASSLDGPEQFF. This rearrangement joins TRBV7-9 to TRBJ2-1; no clear D. The CDR3 spans 12 residues. Germline loops: CDR1 SEHNR, CDR2 FQNEAQ (reference sequence). Trimming pared 1 base from V and 13 bases from J, leaving 11 bases between.

This clone has more than one count but fewer than ten. This rearrangement joins TRBV19 to TRBJ2-3, with 9 bases identical to TRBD1. This CDR3 contains 17 residues. Germline trimming cut 2 bases from V and 0 bases from J; bases unmatched to any gene: 6. The germline V gene has CDR1 LNHDA and CDR2 SQIVND (reference sequence). In DNA, the CDR3 is TGTGCCAGTAGTATATGTTCGGACAGGGGTAGCACAGATACGCAGTATTTT. Its translation: CASSICSDRGSTDTQYF.

The chain couples TRBV7-9 to TRBJ2-1, with D possibly being TRBD2 (6 bases). V gave up 5 bases and J gave up 7 bases, with 24 bases separating them. The CDR3 is 17 amino acids. The germline V gene encodes CDR1 SEHNR and CDR2 FQNEAQ (reference sequence). CDR3 DNA sequence: TGTGCCAGCAGCCTAGGTGGGGGGAGAAACAATCGGAATGAGCAGTTCTTC. It encodes CASSLGGGRNNRNEQFF.

DNA for the CDR3: TGCGCCAGCAGCCCTGCGAGTCGACAGAGCTCCTACAATGAGCAGTTCTTC. It specifies CASSPASRQSSYNEQFF. The chain has TRBV5-1 and TRBJ2-1, with D tentatively TRBD1 (5 bases). This CDR3 spans 17 amino acids. Trimming took 4 bases from V and 0 from J, leaving 17 bases between them. Germline V gene data show CDR1 as SGHRS and CDR2 as YFSETQ.

The chain combines TRBV21-1 with TRBJ1-5; the table gives TRBD1 as D, unverified against the DNA. TRBV21-1 is given as a pseudogene. The CDR3 totals 16 residues. The CDR3 is CASSMAQGNSDQPQHF. The CDR3 DNA is TGTGCCAGCAGCATGGCGCAGGGTAATTCGGATCAGCCCCAGCATTTT.

This CDR3 is CASSPGLMGDEQFF. CDR3 nucleotide sequence: TGCGCCAGCAGCCCAGGCCTTATGGGCGATGAGCAGTTCTTC. The J gene is TRBJ2-1, the V gene TRBV5-1, with no clear D. V was pared by 4 bases and J by 8 bases, with 16 bases between. The CDR3 runs to 14 residues. Germline V lookup: CDR1 SGHRS, CDR2 YFSETQ.

V usage is TRBV2 and J usage is TRBJ2-1; 11 bases fit TRBD2. In germline, CDR1 is SNHLY, CDR2 FYNNEI. J gave up 4 bases and V 2 bases, and 10 bases lay outside the gene matches. The CDR3 extends over 18 amino acids. The CDR3 DNA reads as TGTGCCAGCAGTGAATCGCCCCTACTAGCGGGGGCTTACAATGAGCAGTTCTTC. It encodes CASSESPLLAGAYNEQFF.

The sample holds one count of this clone. The chain joins TRBV4-1 to TRBJ2-1; D is possibly TRBD2 (5 bases). The CDR3 sequence is 14 residues long. Per germline, CDR1 MGHRA and CDR2 YSYEKL. V was trimmed by 1 base and J by 10 bases, leaving 14 bases between them. The CDR3 here is CASSQGWFPGEQFF. In nucleotides, the CDR3 is TGCGCCAGCAGCCAAGGGTGGTTTCCGGGGGAGCAGTTCTTC.

The V call is TRBV7-2, the J call TRBJ2-3; D gene ambiguous. Trimming removed 5 bases at V and 0 bases at J, with 9 bases between. The CDR3 runs 14 residues. CDR1 and CDR2 from the germline V gene are SGHTA and FQGNSA. Here the CDR3 DNA reads TGTGCCAGCAGCACCTCATTTAGCACAGATACGCAGTATTTT. This gives the protein CASSTSFSTDTQYF.

This chain links TRBV4-1 with TRBJ2-6; D perhaps matches TRBD2 (5 bases). This CDR3 has 18 residues. Germline loops: CDR1 MGHRA, CDR2 YSYEKL. V dropped 3 bases and J dropped 4 bases, with 19 bases sitting between them. The CDR3 loop reads CASSHRTVDIVGANVLTF. The CDR3 region has the DNA TGCGCCAGCAGCCACCGGACTGTTGATATTGTAGGGGCCAACGTCCTGACTTTC.

The V and J genes are TRBV21-1 and TRBJ1-5; the table gives TRBD1 as D, unverified against the DNA. TRBV21-1 constitutes a pseudogene. The CDR3 is 17 amino acids. CDR3 sequence: CASSRRDRQYSNQPQHF. In DNA form, the CDR3 reads TGTGCCAGCAGCCGCCGGGACAGACAATATAGCAATCAGCCCCAGCATTTT.

The J gene is TRBJ2-1, the V gene TRBV27; TRBD2 matches 8 bases. Per the germline V gene, CDR1 is MNHEY and CDR2 is SMNVEV (reference sequence). V trimming: 5 bases; J trimming: 5 bases; junction bases outside the gene matches: 8. The length of the CDR3 is 15 residues. The CDR3 is CASSPLGAGDNEQFF. The CDR3 nucleotides read TGTGCCAGCAGTCCCCTAGGAGCGGGGGACAATGAGCAGTTCTTC.

This chain uses TRBV4-3 with TRBJ2-7, with D possibly matching TRBD2 (5 bases). The CDR3 covers 15 residues. Germline values: CDR1 LGHNA, CDR2 YSLEER. V lost 1 base, J lost 6 bases, and 16 bases lay in between. For the CDR3, the DNA is TGCGCCAGCAGCCAAGGGACGGGCCTGAGGGTCGAGCAGTACTTC. It is translated as CASSQGTGLRVEQYF.

The chain recombines TRBV18 with TRBJ1-4; TRBD1 is a possible D gene (5 bases). Looked up from germline, CDR1 is KGHSH and CDR2 is LQKENI. The CDR3 covers 15 residues. The V end was cut by 6 bases, the J end by 7 bases, with 18 bases between. This CDR3 is CASSLNRGLGEKLFF. CDR3 DNA: TGTGCCAGCTCCCTTAATAGGGGTTTAGGTGAAAAACTGTTTTTT.

The chain carries TRBV5-6 and TRBJ2-7; 9 nucleotides line up with TRBD1. This CDR3 is 16 amino acids long. V lost 0 bases and J lost 2; bases outside the gene matches: 6. The V gene's germline CDR1 is SGHDT and CDR2 YYEEEE. Here the CDR3 reads CASSLDRDRVTYEQYF. The CDR3 nucleotides read TGTGCCAGCAGCTTGGACCGGGACAGGGTGACCTACGAGCAGTACTTC.

The V gene is TRBV11-2, the J gene TRBJ2-1, with unresolved D. Germline CDR1 SGHAT, CDR2 FQNNGV. Trimming removed 5 bases at V and 4 bases at J, with 18 bases between. The CDR3 has 16 amino acids. CDR3 sequence: CASSSPMRPNYNEQFF. Here the CDR3 DNA reads TGTGCCAGCAGCAGTCCCATGCGGCCTAATTACAATGAGCAGTTCTTC. The complete variable domain, with remaining parts taken from reference TRBV11-2 and TRBJ2-1, reads EAGVAQSPRYKIIEKRQSVAFWCNPISGHATLYWYQQILGQGPKLLIQFQNNGVVDDSQLPKDRFSAERLKGVDSTLKIQPAKLEDSAVYLCASSSPMRPNYNEQFFGPGTRLTVL.

The chain carries TRBV6-5 and TRBJ2-7; 11 nucleotides align to TRBD1. V dropped 2 bases and J dropped 3; count of bases not matched to a gene: 6. Germline-derived CDR1 and CDR2 are MNHEY and SVGAGI. CDR3 length equals 16 residues. As DNA, the CDR3 is TGTGCCAGCAGTTACCCAACCGGGACAGGGGGCTACGAGCAGTACTTC. Translation: CASSYPTGTGGYEQYF.

The J gene is TRBJ2-2, the V gene TRBV7-9, with TRBD2 as a possible D gene (5 bases). The CDR3 is made up of 16 amino acids. Germline CDR1 reads SEHNR; CDR2 reads FQNEAQ (reference sequence). Deletions cut 2 bases from V and 4 bases from J, with 14 bases between. This CDR3 is CASSLSLVATTGELFF. In DNA, the CDR3 is TGTGCCAGCAGCTTATCCCTCGTAGCGACCACCGGGGAGCTGTTTTTT. The complete variable domain, with remaining parts taken from reference TRBV7-9 and TRBJ2-2, reads DTGVSQNPRHKITKRGQNVTFRCDPISEHNRLYWYRQTLGQGPEFLTYFQNEAQLEKSRLLSDRFSAERPKGSFSTLEIQRTEQGDSAMYLCASSLSLVATTGELFFGEGSRLTVL.

This clone was counted ten times or more. The chain combines TRBV19 with TRBJ1-1; 7 bases match TRBD1. This CDR3 has 13 amino acids. Looked up from germline, CDR1 is LNHDA and CDR2 is SQIVND (reference sequence). V lost 3 bases to trimming and J lost 4 bases; unmatched junction nucleotides: 2. The CDR3 DNA is TGTGCCAGTAGTATGACAGGGCTCACTGAAGCTTTCTTT. It encodes CASSMTGLTEAFF.

The V and J genes are TRBV7-8 and TRBJ2-7; D gene uncertain. V was cut by 5 bases and J by 3 bases, with 11 bases left in between. Germline-derived CDR1 and CDR2 are SGHVS and FQNEAQ. The CDR3 spans 13 residues. CDR3 sequence reads: CASSPPPVYEQYF. The CDR3 DNA sequence: TGTGCCAGCAGCCCCCCTCCAGTCTACGAGCAGTACTTC.

This sequence joins TRBV2 and TRBJ1-2; 9 bases map to TRBD1. J lost 1 base, V lost 7 bases, and 7 bases had no gene match. Germline CDR1 reads SNHLY; CDR2 reads FYNNEI. The CDR3 is 15 residues long. This CDR3 is CASTWTGEGNYGYTF. The CDR3, as DNA: TGTGCCAGCACCTGGACAGGGGAAGGTAACTATGGCTACACCTTC.

The chain carries TRBV29-1 and TRBJ1-1, with D perhaps matching TRBD1 (6 bases). V gave up 8 bases and J gave up 4 bases, with 20 bases separating them. In germline, CDR1 is SQVTM, CDR2 ANQGSEA. The CDR3 loop spans 14 amino acids. CDR3 DNA: TGCAGCATCCCCCCGGGCCCCAGGGGCACTGAAGCTTTCTTT. This translates into CSIPPGPRGTEAFF. The full variable domain, with the rest looked up from reference TRBV29-1 and TRBJ1-1, is SAVISQKPSRDICQRGTSLTIQCQVDSQVTMMFWYRQQPGQSLTLIATANQGSEATYESGFVIDKFPISRPNLTFSTLTVSNMSPEDSSIYLCSIPPGPRGTEAFFGQGTRLTVV.